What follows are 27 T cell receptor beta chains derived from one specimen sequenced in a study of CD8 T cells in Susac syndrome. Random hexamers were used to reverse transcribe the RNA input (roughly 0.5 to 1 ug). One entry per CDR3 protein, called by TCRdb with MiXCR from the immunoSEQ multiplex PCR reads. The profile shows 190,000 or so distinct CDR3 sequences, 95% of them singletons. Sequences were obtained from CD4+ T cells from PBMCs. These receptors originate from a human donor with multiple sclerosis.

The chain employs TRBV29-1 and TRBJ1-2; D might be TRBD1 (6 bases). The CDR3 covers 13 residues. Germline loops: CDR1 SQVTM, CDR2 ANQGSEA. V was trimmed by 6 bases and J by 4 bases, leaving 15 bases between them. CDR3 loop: CSVGQSPSYGYTF. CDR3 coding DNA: TGCAGCGTCGGACAGTCGCCTAGCTATGGCTACACCTTC.

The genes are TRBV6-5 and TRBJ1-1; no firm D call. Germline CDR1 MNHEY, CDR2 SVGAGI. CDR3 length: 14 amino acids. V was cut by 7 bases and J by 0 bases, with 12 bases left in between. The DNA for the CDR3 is TGTGCCAGCATCTCAGGACGGCTGAACACTGAAGCTTTCTTT. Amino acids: CASISGRLNTEAFF.

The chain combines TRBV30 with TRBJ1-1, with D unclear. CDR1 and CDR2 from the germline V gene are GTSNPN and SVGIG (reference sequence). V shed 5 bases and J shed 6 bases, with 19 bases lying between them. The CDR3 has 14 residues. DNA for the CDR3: TGTGCCTGGTTACCCGATTTTTATAACCCTGAAGCTTTCTTT. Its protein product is CAWLPDFYNPEAFF.

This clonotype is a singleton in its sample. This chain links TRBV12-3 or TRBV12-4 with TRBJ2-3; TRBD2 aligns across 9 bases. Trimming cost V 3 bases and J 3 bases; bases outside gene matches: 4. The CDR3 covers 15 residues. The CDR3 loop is CASSFVTSGTDTQYF. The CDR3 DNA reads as TGTGCCAGCAGTTTCGTGACTAGCGGTACAGATACGCAGTATTTT.

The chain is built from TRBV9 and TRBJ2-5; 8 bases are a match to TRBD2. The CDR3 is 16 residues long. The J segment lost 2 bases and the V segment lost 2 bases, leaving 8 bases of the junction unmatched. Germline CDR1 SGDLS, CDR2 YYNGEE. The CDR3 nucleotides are TGTGCCAGCAGCGTTATGGGACTAGGGGCGCAAGAGACCCAGTACTTC. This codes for CASSVMGLGAQETQYF. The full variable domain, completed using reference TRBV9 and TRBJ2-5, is DSGVTQTPKHLITATGQRVTLRCSPRSGDLSVYWYQQSLDQGLQFLIQYYNGEERAKGNILERFSAQQFPDLHSELNLSSLELGDSALYFCASSVMGLGAQETQYFGPGTRLLVL.

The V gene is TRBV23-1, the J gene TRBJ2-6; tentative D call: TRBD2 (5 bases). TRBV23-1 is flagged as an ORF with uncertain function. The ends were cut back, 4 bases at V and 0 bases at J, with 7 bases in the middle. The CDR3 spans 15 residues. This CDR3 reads CASSRENSGANVLTF. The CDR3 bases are TGCGCCAGCAGTCGGGAGAACTCTGGGGCCAACGTCCTGACTTTC.

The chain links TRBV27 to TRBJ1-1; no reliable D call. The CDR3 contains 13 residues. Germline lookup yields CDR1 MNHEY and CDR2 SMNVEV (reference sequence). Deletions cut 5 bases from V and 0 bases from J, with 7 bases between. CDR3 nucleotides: TGTGCCAGCAGTGCTGTGATGAACACTGAAGCTTTCTTT. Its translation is CASSAVMNTEAFF.

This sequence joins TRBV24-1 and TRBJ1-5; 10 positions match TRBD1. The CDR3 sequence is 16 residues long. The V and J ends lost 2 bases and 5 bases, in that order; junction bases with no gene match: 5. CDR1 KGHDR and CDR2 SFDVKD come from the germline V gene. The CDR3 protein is CATSDSGTGEDQPQHF. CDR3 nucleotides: TGTGCCACCAGTGATTCCGGGACAGGGGAGGATCAGCCCCAGCATTTT.

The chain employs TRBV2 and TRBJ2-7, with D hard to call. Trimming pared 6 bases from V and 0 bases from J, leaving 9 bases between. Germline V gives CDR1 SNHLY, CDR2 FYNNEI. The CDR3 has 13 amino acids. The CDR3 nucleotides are TGTGCCAGCAGCGGTCACAGCTCCTACGAGCAGTACTTC. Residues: CASSGHSSYEQYF.

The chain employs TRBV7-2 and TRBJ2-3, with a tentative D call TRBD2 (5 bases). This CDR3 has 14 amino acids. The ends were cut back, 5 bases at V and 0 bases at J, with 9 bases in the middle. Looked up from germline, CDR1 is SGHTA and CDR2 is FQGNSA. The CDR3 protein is CASSRGSSTDTQYF. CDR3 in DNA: TGTGCCAGCAGCCGAGGGTCTAGCACAGATACGCAGTATTTT.

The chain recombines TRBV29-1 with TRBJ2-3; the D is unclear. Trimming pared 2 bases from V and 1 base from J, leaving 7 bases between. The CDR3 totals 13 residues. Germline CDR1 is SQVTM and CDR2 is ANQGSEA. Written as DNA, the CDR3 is TGCAGCGTTGAATCGCCCCGCACAGATACGCAGTATTTT. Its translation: CSVESPRTDTQYF.

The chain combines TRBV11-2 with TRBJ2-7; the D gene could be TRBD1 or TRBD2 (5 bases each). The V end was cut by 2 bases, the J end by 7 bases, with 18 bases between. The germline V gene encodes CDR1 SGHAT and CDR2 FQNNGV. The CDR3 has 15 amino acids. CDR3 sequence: CASSLTGTGEGEQYV. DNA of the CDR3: TGTGCCAGCAGCTTAACCGGGACCGGGGAAGGAGAGCAGTACGTC.

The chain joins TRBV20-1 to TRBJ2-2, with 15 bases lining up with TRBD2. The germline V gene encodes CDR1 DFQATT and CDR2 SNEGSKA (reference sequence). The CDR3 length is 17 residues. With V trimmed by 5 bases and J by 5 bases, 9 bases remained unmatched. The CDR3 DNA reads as TGCAGTGCTCGGAAGGGACTAGCGGGGGGTGAAACCGGGGAGCTGTTTTTT. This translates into CSARKGLAGGETGELFF.

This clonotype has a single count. CDR3 DNA: TGTGCCTGGATCTCCAAGGGGGGACCCTACGAGCAGTACTTC. Translation: CAWISKGGPYEQYF. The rearrangement joins TRBV30 to TRBJ2-7; the D gene could be TRBD1 or TRBD2 (6 bases each). The ends were cut back, 4 bases at V and 2 bases at J, with 15 bases in the middle. Germline V lookup: CDR1 GTSNPN, CDR2 SVGIG (reference sequence). This CDR3 spans 14 amino acids. Based on the CDR3 plus reference TRBV30 and TRBJ2-7, the full variable domain is SQTIHQWPATLVQPVGSPLSLECTVEGTSNPNLYWYRQAAGRGLQLLFYSVGIGQISSEVPQNLSASRPQDRQFILSSKKLLLSDSGFYLCAWISKGGPYEQYFGPGTRLTVT.

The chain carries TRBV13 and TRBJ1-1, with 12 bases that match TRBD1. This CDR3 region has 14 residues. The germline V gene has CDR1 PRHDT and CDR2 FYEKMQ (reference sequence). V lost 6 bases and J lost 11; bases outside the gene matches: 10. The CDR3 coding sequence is TGTGCCAGCAGTTCTGCCGGGACAGGGGGCGGTGCTTTCTTT. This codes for CASSSAGTGGGAFF.

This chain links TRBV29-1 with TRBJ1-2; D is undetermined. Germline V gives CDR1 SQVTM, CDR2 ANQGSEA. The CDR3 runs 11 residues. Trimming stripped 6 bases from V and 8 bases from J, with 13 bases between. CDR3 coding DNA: TGCAGCGTGCACCGGATGGGGGGCTACACCTTC. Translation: CSVHRMGGYTF.

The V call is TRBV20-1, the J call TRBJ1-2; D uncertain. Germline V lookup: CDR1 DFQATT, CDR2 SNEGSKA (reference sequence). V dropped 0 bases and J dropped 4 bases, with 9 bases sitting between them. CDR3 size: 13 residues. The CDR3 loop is CSARDVPFYGYTF. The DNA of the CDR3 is TGCAGTGCTAGAGACGTTCCATTCTATGGCTACACCTTC.

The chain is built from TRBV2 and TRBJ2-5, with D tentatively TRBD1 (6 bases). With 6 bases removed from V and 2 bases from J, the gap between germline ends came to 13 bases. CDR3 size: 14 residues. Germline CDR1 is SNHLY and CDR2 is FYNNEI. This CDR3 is CASSQQGLQETQYF. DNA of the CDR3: TGTGCCAGCAGCCAACAGGGTCTACAAGAGACCCAGTACTTC.

The CDR3 protein is CASSHSGSAGGTDTQYF. In DNA, the CDR3 is TGTGCCAGCAGCCACTCCGGCTCAGCGGGGGGAACAGATACGCAGTATTTT. This chain links TRBV3-1 with TRBJ2-3, with TRBD2 matching 9 bases. The CDR3 sequence is 17 residues long. Unmatched junction bases numbered 10, after V lost 3 bases and J lost 3 bases. The germline V gene has CDR1 LGHDT and CDR2 YNNKEL (reference sequence).

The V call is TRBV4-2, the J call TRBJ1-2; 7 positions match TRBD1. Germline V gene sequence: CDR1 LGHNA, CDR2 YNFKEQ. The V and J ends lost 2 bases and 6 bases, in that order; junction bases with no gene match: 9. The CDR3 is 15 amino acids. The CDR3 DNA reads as TGTGCCAGCAGCCAACAGGGGGGCGCACGAGATGGCTACACCTTC. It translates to CASSQQGGARDGYTF.

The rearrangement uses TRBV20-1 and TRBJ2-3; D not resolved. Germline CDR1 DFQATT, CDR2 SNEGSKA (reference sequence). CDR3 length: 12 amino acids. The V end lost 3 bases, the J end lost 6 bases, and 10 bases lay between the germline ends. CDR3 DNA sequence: TGCAGTGCTAGGAGCGACCCGGATACGCAGTATTTT. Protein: CSARSDPDTQYF.

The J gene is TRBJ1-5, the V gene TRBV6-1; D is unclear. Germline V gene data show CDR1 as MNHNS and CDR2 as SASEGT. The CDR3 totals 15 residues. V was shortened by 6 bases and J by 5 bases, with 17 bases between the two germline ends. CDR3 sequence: CASRRVLVADQPQHF. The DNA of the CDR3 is TGTGCCAGCAGAAGGGTTCTTGTAGCGGATCAGCCCCAGCATTTT.

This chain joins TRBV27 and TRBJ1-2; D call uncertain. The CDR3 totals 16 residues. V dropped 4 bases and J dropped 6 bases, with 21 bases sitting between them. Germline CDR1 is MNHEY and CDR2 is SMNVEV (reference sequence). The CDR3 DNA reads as TGTGCCAGCAGTTACTCCCGTCGAGGCTGGAGAGATGGCTACACCTTC. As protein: CASSYSRRGWRDGYTF.

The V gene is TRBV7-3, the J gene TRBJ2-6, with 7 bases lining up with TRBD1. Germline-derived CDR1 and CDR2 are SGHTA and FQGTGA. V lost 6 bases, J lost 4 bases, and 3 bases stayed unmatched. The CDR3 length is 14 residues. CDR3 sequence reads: CASRQGSGANVLTF. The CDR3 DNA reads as TGTGCCAGCAGACAGGGGTCCGGGGCCAACGTCCTGACTTTC.

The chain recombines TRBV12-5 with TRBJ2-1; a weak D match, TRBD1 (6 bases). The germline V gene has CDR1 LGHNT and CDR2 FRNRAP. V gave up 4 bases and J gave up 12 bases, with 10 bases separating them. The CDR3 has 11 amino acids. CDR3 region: CASGYDRLQFF. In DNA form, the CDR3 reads TGTGCTAGTGGTTACGACAGGTTGCAGTTCTTC.

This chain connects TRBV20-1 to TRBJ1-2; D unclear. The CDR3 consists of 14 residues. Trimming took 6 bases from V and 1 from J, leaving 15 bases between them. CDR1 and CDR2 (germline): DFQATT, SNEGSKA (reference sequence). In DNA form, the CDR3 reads TGCAGTGCCCGGACGGCGACCGATAACTATGGCTACACCTTC. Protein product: CSARTATDNYGYTF.

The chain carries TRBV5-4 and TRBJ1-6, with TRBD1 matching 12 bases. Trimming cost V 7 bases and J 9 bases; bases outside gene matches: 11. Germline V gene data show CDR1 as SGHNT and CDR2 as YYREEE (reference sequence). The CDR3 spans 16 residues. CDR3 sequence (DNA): TGTGCCAGCGGCGAGGGACAGGGGGCGTATGGTTCACCCCTCCACTTT. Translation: CASGEGQGAYGSPLHF.